What follows are 31 T cell receptor beta chains derived from one specimen sequenced in a study of blood T cell repertoires in COVID-19. Profiling relied on immunoSEQ multiplex PCR, and the TCRdb table lists in-frame clones only, not all of them. In the table there are fewer than 35,000 clones, 82% of which are singletons. Sequencing was done on a sample of peripheral blood. The receptors were sampled from a man older than 75 with active or convalescent COVID-19.

The chain has TRBV11-3 and TRBJ2-3; no clear D gene. Germline CDR1 reads SGHNT; CDR2 reads YENEEA. The CDR3 contains 15 residues. V was shortened by 5 bases and J by 4 bases, with 16 bases between the two germline ends. CDR3 DNA sequence: TGTGCCAGCAGCCCGGATTTGAGTGCGGCAGATACGCAGTATTTT. This sequence encodes CASSPDLSAADTQYF.

By its share, this clone is medium-sized. The J gene is TRBJ2-5, the V gene TRBV2; D perhaps matches TRBD2 (5 bases). Germline CDR1 SNHLY, CDR2 FYNNEI. This CDR3 comprises 14 residues. With 2 bases removed from V and 6 bases from J, the gap between germline ends came to 13 bases. The CDR3: CASSESRESQTQYF. In DNA form, the CDR3 reads TGTGCCAGCAGTGAAAGTAGGGAGAGTCAGACCCAGTACTTC.

V and J are TRBV15 and TRBJ2-3; TRBD2 is a possible D gene (6 bases). CDR1 is LNHNV, CDR2 YYDKDF, per germline (reference sequence). The length of the CDR3 is 15 residues. V gave up 4 bases and J gave up 2 bases, with 13 bases separating them. The CDR3: CATSINGEDTDTQYF. The CDR3 nucleotides read TGTGCCACCAGCATTAATGGGGAGGACACAGATACGCAGTATTTT.

The rearrangement uses TRBV20-1 and TRBJ1-1; TRBD1 is a possible D gene (5 bases). Trimming took 5 bases from V and 6 from J, leaving 10 bases between them. The CDR3 extends over 11 amino acids. Germline assignment: CDR1 DFQATT and CDR2 SNEGSKA (reference sequence). CDR3 loop: CSADGDSEAFF. CDR3 coding DNA: TGCAGTGCTGATGGGGACTCTGAAGCTTTCTTT.

In DNA form, the CDR3 reads TGTGCCAGCAGTGTACAGGGGACCGATGAGCAGTTCTTC. As protein: CASSVQGTDEQFF. The chain couples TRBV2 to TRBJ2-1, with 7 bases matching TRBD1. CDR1 and CDR2 from the germline V gene are SNHLY and FYNNEI. The CDR3 contains 13 residues. The trim removed 4 bases at V and 8 bases at J, leaving 5 bases unmatched.

This chain links TRBV18 with TRBJ1-5, with TRBD1 identical over 7 bases. J gave up 0 bases and V 4 bases, and 3 bases lay outside the gene matches. Germline V gene lookup returns CDR1 KGHSH and CDR2 LQKENI. The CDR3 loop spans 15 amino acids. Written as DNA, the CDR3 is TGTGCCAGCTCACGACAGGGTAATAGCAATCAGCCCCAGCATTTT. This sequence encodes CASSRQGNSNQPQHF.

This clone was found a few times. The chain recombines TRBV18 with TRBJ1-4; weak D call: TRBD1 (5 bases). Per germline, CDR1 KGHSH and CDR2 LQKENI. CDR3 length: 13 residues. V was cut by 8 bases and J by 5 bases, with 12 bases left in between. The CDR3 coding sequence is TGTGCCAGCAAGGGACTGAGAAATGAAAAACTGTTTTTT. Protein sequence: CASKGLRNEKLFF.

There are a few counts of this clone. The CDR3 sequence: CASRTRDRDTEAFF. The CDR3 coding sequence is TGTGCCAGCAGGACCCGGGACAGGGACACTGAAGCTTTCTTT. The V and J genes are TRBV28 and TRBJ1-1; 9 bases are a match to TRBD1. The CDR3 runs 14 residues. With 6 bases clipped from V and 3 bases from J, the junction kept 5 bases outside the gene matches. Per germline, CDR1 MDHEN and CDR2 SYDVKM.

The J gene is TRBJ2-5, the V gene TRBV11-2; possible D gene TRBD1, 6 bases. Germline-derived CDR1 and CDR2 are SGHAT and FQNNGV. The length of the CDR3 is 15 residues. Trimming removed 2 bases from V and 0 bases from J, with 10 bases in between. The CDR3 DNA reads TGTGCCAGCAGCTTAAGATGGACAGACCAAGAGACCCAGTACTTC. It is translated as CASSLRWTDQETQYF.

The chain links TRBV11-1 to TRBJ2-2; TRBD1 agrees at 8 bases. There are 16 residues in the CDR3. J lost 2 bases, V lost 8 bases, and 10 bases had no gene match. Germline loops: CDR1 SGHAT, CDR2 FQDESV (reference sequence). In nucleotides, the CDR3 is TGTGCCAGCTCACGACAGGGGCCAGCCAACACCGGGGAGCTGTTTTTT. As protein: CASSRQGPANTGELFF.

J is TRBJ2-1 and V is TRBV24-1; D is perhaps TRBD2 (5 bases). V lost 7 bases to trimming and J lost 6 bases, with 12 bases between them. Germline CDR1 is KGHDR and CDR2 is SFDVKD. The CDR3 is 13 residues long. DNA for the CDR3: TGTGCCACCAGCCGGGGAATGGGCAATGAGCAGTTCTTC. Protein product: CATSRGMGNEQFF.

The V gene is TRBV27, the J gene TRBJ1-1, with 7 bases fitting TRBD1. V gave up 0 bases and J gave up 4 bases; unmatched junction bases: 14. CDR3 length: 18 amino acids. The germline CDR1 and CDR2 sequences are MNHEY and SMNVEV (reference sequence). The CDR3 region is CASSLSSGGTIRGTEAFF. The CDR3 nucleotides are TGTGCCAGCAGTTTATCGTCAGGGGGTACGATTCGCGGCACTGAAGCTTTCTTT.

The chain links TRBV6-5 to TRBJ2-7, with D unresolved. The CDR3 loop spans 13 amino acids. Germline loops: CDR1 MNHEY, CDR2 SVGAGI. V shed 8 bases and J shed 0 bases, with 11 bases lying between them. Here the CDR3 reads CASYAARSYEQYF. The CDR3 nucleotides are TGTGCCAGCTATGCAGCGCGCTCCTACGAGCAGTACTTC.

This clone was detected once. V usage is TRBV19 and J usage is TRBJ2-1; D possibly corresponds to TRBD2 (6 bases). The germline CDR1 and CDR2 sequences are LNHDA and SQIVND (reference sequence). V was pared by 5 bases and J by 9 bases, with 26 bases between. The length of the CDR3 is 17 residues. CDR3 nucleotides: TGTGCCAGTAGTCCGGGACTGCCAAACCGGTACGAAGTTGAGCAGTTCTTC. It is translated as CASSPGLPNRYEVEQFF. The full variable domain, rest sourced from reference TRBV19 and TRBJ2-1, is DGGITQSPKYLFRKEGQNVTLSCEQNLNHDAMYWYRQDPGQGLRLIYYSQIVNDFQKGDIAEGYSVSREKKESFPLTVTSAQKNPTAFYLCASSPGLPNRYEVEQFFGPGTRLTVL.

The rearrangement links TRBV29-1 to TRBJ2-3, with 7 bases that match TRBD2. The J segment lost 2 bases and the V segment lost 8 bases, leaving 13 bases of the junction unmatched. Germline values: CDR1 SQVTM, CDR2 ANQGSEA. The CDR3 sequence is 15 residues long. This CDR3 is CSLQTWGGSTDTQYF. CDR3 in DNA: TGCAGCCTCCAGACTTGGGGGGGATCCACAGATACGCAGTATTTT.

The chain has TRBV19 and TRBJ1-2; D uncertain. Germline V CDR1 and CDR2: LNHDA, SQIVND (reference sequence). Trimming pared 5 bases from V and 2 bases from J, leaving 6 bases between. This CDR3 is built from 12 residues. CDR3: CASSGPNYGYTF. The CDR3 DNA follows: TGTGCCAGTAGTGGGCCGAACTATGGCTACACCTTC.

The rearrangement uses TRBV6-6 and TRBJ2-3, with 9 nucleotides matching TRBD2. J lost 0 bases, V lost 5 bases, and 3 bases had no gene match. The CDR3 has 15 residues. CDR1 is MNHNY, CDR2 SVGAGI, per germline (reference sequence). The chain's CDR3 is CASSKSGGSTDTQYF. The CDR3 coding sequence is TGTGCCAGCAGTAAAAGCGGGGGGAGCACAGATACGCAGTATTTT.

The rearrangement joins TRBV6-5 to TRBJ2-1; TRBD1 aligns across 9 bases. This CDR3 is built from 12 residues. The V and J ends lost 2 bases and 14 bases, in that order; junction bases with no gene match: 4. In germline, CDR1 is MNHEY, CDR2 SVGAGI. The CDR3 loop is CASSYGTGFEFF. The CDR3 region has the DNA TGTGCCAGCAGTTACGGGACAGGGTTTGAGTTCTTC.

V gene TRBV9 combines with J gene TRBJ1-1, with 9 positions matching TRBD1. V shed 3 bases and J 0 bases; nucleotides not matched to a gene: 3. The CDR3 contains 15 residues. The germline CDR1 and CDR2 sequences are SGDLS and YYNGEE. CDR3 sequence (DNA): TGTGCCAGCAGCGCGGGACAGGGCATGAACACTGAAGCTTTCTTT. This sequence encodes CASSAGQGMNTEAFF.

J is TRBJ1-2 and V is TRBV5-8, with D possibly matching TRBD1 (5 bases). Per the germline V gene, CDR1 is SGHTS and CDR2 is YDEGEE. Trimming cost V 4 bases and J 5 bases, with 30 bases left between them. This CDR3 region has 19 residues. DNA for the CDR3: TGTGCCAGCAGCCCCTTTCAGGGCAGCCACTCTGGGTCGAGATATGGCTACACCTTC. It codes for CASSPFQGSHSGSRYGYTF.

The genes are TRBV6-4 and TRBJ2-5, with 7 bases lining up with TRBD1. J lost 4 bases, V lost 4 bases, and 3 bases had no gene match. The CDR3 is 13 residues long. Germline V gene data show CDR1 as MRHNA and CDR2 as SNTAGT. Here the CDR3 DNA reads TGTGCCAGCAGTGGGAACAGGGGAGAGACCCAGTACTTC. This gives the protein CASSGNRGETQYF.

The chain carries TRBV6-6 and TRBJ1-2, with TRBD1 matching over 8 bases. Per germline, CDR1 MNHNY and CDR2 SVGAGI (reference sequence). V lost 0 bases, J lost 9 bases, and 6 bases stayed unmatched. The CDR3 is 14 residues long. The CDR3 DNA is TGTGCCAGCAGTTACTCGACAGGGGCCTTTAGCTACACCTTC. Amino acid sequence: CASSYSTGAFSYTF.

The chain recombines TRBV7-8 with TRBJ2-4, with a possible D match to TRBD1 (6 bases). Trimming shortened V by 6 bases and J by 7 bases, and 13 bases separated the two germline ends. The CDR3 consists of 13 residues. The germline V gene has CDR1 SGHVS and CDR2 FQNEAQ. CDR3 sequence: CASRGAEGNIQYF. CDR3 sequence (DNA): TGTGCCAGCAGGGGGGCCGAGGGTAACATTCAGTACTTC.

This clone has only a few counts. The rearrangement joins TRBV18 to TRBJ1-2; maybe TRBD1 (5 bases). The CDR3 spans 14 residues. Per germline, CDR1 KGHSH and CDR2 LQKENI. Trimming took off 6 bases at V and 4 bases at J, with 15 bases between the two ends. CDR3 bases: TGTGCCAGCTCGGGCAGGGATATTGTCTATGGCTACACCTTC. Residues: CASSGRDIVYGYTF.

Notes on this clone: One end of the junction varies from germline; a read error may be responsible. The chain carries TRBV6-5 and TRBJ1-2; the D gene is possibly TRBD1 (6 bases). The germline gives CDR1 MNHEY, CDR2 SVGAGI. This CDR3 region has 14 residues. CDR3 DNA: TGTGCCAGCCATTTGGGACATGCGGCATATGGCTACATCTTC. This translates into CASHLGHAAYGYIF.

This clone was picked up one time. This chain connects TRBV27 to TRBJ2-4; D might be TRBD1 (5 bases). Germline CDR1 is MNHEY and CDR2 is SMNVEV (reference sequence). V was cut by 1 base and J by 6 bases, with 16 bases left in between. CDR3 size: 16 residues. CDR3 DNA: TGTGCCAGCAGTTTATTAGGGGCCTCGAGCGTAAACATTCAGTACTTC. Protein: CASSLLGASSVNIQYF.

The chain has TRBV18 and TRBJ1-2, with D possibly being TRBD1 (5 bases). Germline V gene data show CDR1 as KGHSH and CDR2 as LQKENI. V was pared by 5 bases and J by 2 bases, with 12 bases between. The CDR3 contains 14 residues. CDR3 region: CASSTTGGNYGYTF. The CDR3 DNA reads as TGTGCCAGCTCAACCACAGGAGGGAACTATGGCTACACCTTC. Supplemented by reference TRBV18 and TRBJ1-2, the full variable domain reads NAGVMQNPRHLVRRRGQEARLRCSPMKGHSHVYWYRQLPEEGLKFMVYLQKENIIDESGMPKERFSAEFPKEGPSILRIQQVVRGDSAAYFCASSTTGGNYGYTFGSGTRLTVV.

This clone was counted a few times. This sequence joins TRBV7-3 and TRBJ1-2; tentatively, D is TRBD1 (6 bases). Between the trimmed V and J ends, which lost 6 bases and 2 bases, there was a span of 10 bases. Germline CDR1 and CDR2: SGHTA and FQGTGA. This CDR3 contains 13 residues. The CDR3 protein is CASSPDRNYGYTF. CDR3 DNA: TGTGCCAGCAGTCCGGACAGAAACTATGGCTACACCTTC.

The chain joins TRBV5-1 to TRBJ1-1; D is possibly TRBD1 (6 bases). The germline V gene encodes CDR1 SGHRS and CDR2 YFSETQ. The CDR3 is 13 residues long. The V end was cut by 3 bases, the J end by 6 bases, with 12 bases between. Written as DNA, the CDR3 is TGCGCCAGCAGCTCTACAGGGTACTCTGAAGCTTTCTTT. Residues: CASSSTGYSEAFF.

The chain couples TRBV24-1 to TRBJ2-1; TRBD2 matches 13 bases. The germline V gene has CDR1 KGHDR and CDR2 SFDVKD. The trim removed 4 bases at V and 5 bases at J, leaving 16 bases unmatched. CDR3 length equals 20 residues. Here the CDR3 DNA reads TGTGCCACCAGTGAAGGGAAGTCCCCGGGGACTAGCGGGGTACACAATGAGCAGTTCTTC. It specifies CATSEGKSPGTSGVHNEQFF.

The chain has TRBV6-5 and TRBJ1-2, with a tentative D call TRBD1 (5 bases). V shed 0 bases and J shed 2 bases, with 13 bases lying between them. CDR3 size: 16 residues. Germline V gene sequence: CDR1 MNHEY, CDR2 SVGAGI. In DNA form, the CDR3 reads TGTGCCAGCAGTTACTCGAAGACGACAGTAAACTATGGCTACACCTTC. Translated, it gives CASSYSKTTVNYGYTF.